This T cell receptor (beta chain) was sequenced for a study of blood T cell repertoires in COVID-19. TCRdb's copy holds only in-frame clones and misses some; the assay was immunoSEQ multiplex PCR. This table holds about 210,000 clones, about 92% found once. This CDR3 has 14 amino acids. CDR1 LNHDA and CDR2 SQIVND come from the germline V gene (reference sequence). V was trimmed by 5 bases and J by 3 bases, leaving 12 bases between them. Material: peripheral blood. The receptor was isolated from a man aged 25 to 45 with acute or convalescent COVID-19. The rearrangement joins TRBV19 to TRBJ2-3; no reliable D call. CDR3: CASSPRSRTDTQYF. The CDR3 nucleotides read TGTGCCAGTAGTCCCCGAAGCAGGACAGATACGCAGTATTTT. The full variable domain, rest sourced from reference TRBV19 and TRBJ2-3, is DGGITQSPKYLFRKEGQNVTLSCEQNLNHDAMYWYRQDPGQGLRLIYYSQIVNDFQKGDIAEGYSVSREKKESFPLTVTSAQKNPTAFYLCASSPRSRTDTQYFGPGTRLTVL.